This note documents a single T cell receptor (beta chain) sequence. No cognate antigen has been identified for it. No much larger clonotype is one base removed from it; base qualities were not supplied. The germline V gene supplies CDR1 SGHRS and CDR2 YFSETQ. Its CDR3 holds 13 amino acids, cysteine through phenylalanine. Left in the record is the CDR3 DNA by itself, 39 bases read in frame from the first base. A distance of 10 bases separates the germline ends of V and J, which lose 1 base and 6 bases respectively. The immunoSEQ multiplex PCR assay was used to generate TCR libraries, with TCR-beta and/or TCR-alpha/delta assays applied to each sample. Amplified TCR libraries were sequenced on the Illumina high-throughput platform. Under the source paper's analysis protocol: Clustering and dimensionality reduction were performed using pairwise TCRdist distances among GMM-specific receptors from ex vivo sorted or in vitro expanded T cells. Each clinical repertoire was scored by mean NN-distance, the average TCRdist to the nearest 10% of tetramer-positive reference sequences. To compute GEM TCR motif frequency, the fraction of unique TCRs matching known GEM sequences by V/J usage and CDR3 length was calculated. Linear discriminant analysis with leave-one-out cross-validation, implemented in scikit-learn, was used to classify active tuberculosis. TCRdb took this table from immuneACCESS and kept in-frame rearrangements with V and J called. Such tables lack part of the clones; where checked against another copy, unresolved V genes explain under half of the gap, and the rest is unexplained. Clone size and V and J calls were adopted from that table, with D and trimming inferred from the DNA. The sample profile shows more than 30,000 clones; approximately 95% of them were found once. Roughly 4.7% of the sample is taken by the ten largest.

These data come from a study of T cells in tuberculosis (dated by TCRdb to 2016 to 2018). At the level of the whole study: To characterize T cells specific for the mycobacterial lipid antigen glucose monomycolate (GMM), the study used CD1B tetramers together with high-throughput TCR immunosequencing. A South African clinical cohort compared IGRA-negative adolescents, IGRA-positive adolescents with latent tuberculosis and adults with active tuberculosis, ten per group. PBMC from patients with active tuberculosis were archived either before the start of standard anti-tuberculosis treatment or within 7 days of starting that treatment.

The study at large found these results: Smaller NN-distances were partly driven by shorter CDR3-alpha lengths in active tuberculosis patients, and statistical significance was not reached for the TCR-beta difference. Clinical samples were chosen by availability of cryopreserved specimens, and active tuberculosis cases were adults while controls were adolescents. With the diverse GMM-specific repertoire as input, a classifier achieved approximately 90% accuracy (AUROC about 0.9), whereas GEM motif frequencies as input gave roughly 70% accuracy. Smaller mean NN-distances to GMM-specific TCRs were observed in active tuberculosis TCR-alpha repertoires than in IGRA-negative controls, suggesting clonal expansion of GMM-specific TCRs.

Per the publication, the time point label means: new active TB diagnosis, blood taken before or within 7 days of starting treatment. Patients with active tuberculosis were defined as newly diagnosed, HIV-seronegative South African adults aged 18 years or older. Confirmation of active tuberculosis was based on positive sputum smear microscopy and/or a positive M. tuberculosis culture. Immunosequencing was performed on unsorted cryopreserved PBMC, with 95,000 to 100,000 T cells per clinical donor covered on average. This receptor was obtained from an adult with tuberculosis. The chain is made from TRBV5-1 and TRBJ1-2; the D gene is unclear. The material sequenced was PBMCs, taken at tuberculosis diagnosis. The bases read TGCGCCAGCAGCTTGATGGGAGGCGATGGCTACACCTTC. This sequence encodes CASSLMGGDGYTF.